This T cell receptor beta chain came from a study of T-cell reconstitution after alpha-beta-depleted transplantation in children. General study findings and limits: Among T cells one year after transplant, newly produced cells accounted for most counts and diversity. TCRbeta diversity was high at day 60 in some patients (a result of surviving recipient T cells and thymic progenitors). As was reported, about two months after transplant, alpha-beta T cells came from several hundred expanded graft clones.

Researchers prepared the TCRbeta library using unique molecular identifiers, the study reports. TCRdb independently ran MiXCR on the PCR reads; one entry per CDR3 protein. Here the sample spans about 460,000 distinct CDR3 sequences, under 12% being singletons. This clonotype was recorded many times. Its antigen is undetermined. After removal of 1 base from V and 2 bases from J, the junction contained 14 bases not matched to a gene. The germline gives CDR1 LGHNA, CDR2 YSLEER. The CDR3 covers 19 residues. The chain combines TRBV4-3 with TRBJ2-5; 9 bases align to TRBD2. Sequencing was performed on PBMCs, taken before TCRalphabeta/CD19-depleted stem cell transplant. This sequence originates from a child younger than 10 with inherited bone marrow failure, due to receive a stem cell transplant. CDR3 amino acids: CASSQARRLAGIEQETQYF. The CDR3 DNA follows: TGCGCCAGCAGCCAAGCGAGGAGGCTAGCGGGGATAGAACAAGAGACCCAGTACTTC.